Shown below are 18 T cell receptor beta chains from a single sample sequenced in a study of PD-1 and CTLA-4 blockade in melanoma. Profiling relied on immunoSEQ multiplex PCR, and the TCRdb table lists in-frame clones only, not all of them. The profile shows approximately 33,000 clones, less than 95% of them singletons. Sample: CD8+ T cells from peripheral blood, taken from a patient given anti-PD-1 treatment. The source of these receptors is a human donor with melanoma.

This chain joins TRBV9 and TRBJ2-1, with 8 bases fitting TRBD2. The CDR3 has 16 residues. J gave up 6 bases and V 0 bases, and 8 bases lay outside the gene matches. Germline-derived CDR1 and CDR2 are SGDLS and YYNGEE. The CDR3 spells CASSVDQAGVFNEQFF. Here the CDR3 DNA reads TGTGCCAGCAGCGTAGATCAAGCGGGAGTTTTCAATGAGCAGTTCTTC.

The chain uses TRBV5-4 and TRBJ2-7, with 11 bases that match TRBD1. V was pared by 6 bases and J by 3 bases, with 8 bases of the junction left unmatched. Per germline, CDR1 SGHNT and CDR2 YYREEE (reference sequence). The CDR3 totals 15 residues. CDR3 residues: CASTLAGTGGYEQYF. The CDR3 nucleotides read TGTGCCAGCACCTTAGCCGGGACAGGGGGCTACGAGCAGTACTTC.

The V gene is TRBV7-9, the J gene TRBJ1-2, with unresolved D. Per germline, CDR1 SEHNR and CDR2 FQNEAQ (reference sequence). The CDR3 length is 12 residues. The V and J ends lost 1 base and 8 bases respectively, with 8 bases between them. The CDR3 bases are TGTGCCAGCAGCTTAGAGGCCCTGGGCTACACCTTC. Translating it yields CASSLEALGYTF.

The rearrangement uses TRBV27 and TRBJ2-7; maybe TRBD2 (7 bases). Per the germline V gene, CDR1 is MNHEY and CDR2 is SMNVEV (reference sequence). The CDR3 runs 14 residues. Trimming stripped 4 bases from V and 7 bases from J, with 17 bases between. CDR3 coding DNA: TGTGCCAGCAGTTGGGGAGGGGGGCTAAGGGAGCAGTACTTC. It encodes CASSWGGGLREQYF.

Only one count was recorded for this clone. The chain couples TRBV7-9 to TRBJ2-1; D is possibly TRBD2 (5 bases). Germline values: CDR1 SEHNR, CDR2 FQNEAQ (reference sequence). The ends were cut back, 4 bases at V and 6 bases at J, with 7 bases in the middle. There are 12 residues in the CDR3. As DNA, the CDR3 is TGTGCCAGCAGCTATAGCGCCAATGAGCAGTTCTTC. Amino acids: CASSYSANEQFF.

This rearrangement joins TRBV5-1 to TRBJ2-1, with 11 bases fitting TRBD2. This CDR3 spans 15 amino acids. Germline CDR1 SGHRS, CDR2 YFSETQ. V was pared by 2 bases and J by 4 bases, with 2 bases of the junction left unmatched. The DNA for the CDR3 is TGCGCCAGCAGCTTTAGCGGGGGGGATTACAATGAGCAGTTCTTC. This gives the protein CASSFSGGDYNEQFF.

This clone has just a few counts. The V call is TRBV6-6, the J call TRBJ1-4, with a tentative D call TRBD1 (5 bases). Germline values: CDR1 MNHNY, CDR2 SVGAGI (reference sequence). V lost 5 bases to trimming and J lost 0 bases, with 10 bases between them. This CDR3 is 15 amino acids long. CDR3 in amino acids: CASSRMTATNEKLFF. The CDR3 DNA sequence: TGTGCCAGCAGTCGAATGACAGCAACTAATGAAAAACTGTTTTTT.

This sequence joins TRBV6-5 and TRBJ2-3, with 7 bases lining up with TRBD1. V was clipped by 7 bases and J by 5 bases; unmatched bases: 9. Germline V gene sequence: CDR1 MNHEY, CDR2 SVGAGI. CDR3 size: 14 residues. This chain's CDR3 is CASKGGLGQDTQYF. In nucleotides, the CDR3 is TGTGCCAGCAAAGGGGGCTTAGGGCAAGATACGCAGTATTTT.

The chain carries TRBV7-9 and TRBJ2-7, with D perhaps TRBD1 (6 bases). Looked up from germline, CDR1 is SEHNR and CDR2 is FQNEAQ (reference sequence). The CDR3 is made up of 14 amino acids. Trimming removed 5 bases at V and 6 bases at J, with 17 bases between. CDR3 sequence reads: CASSLSAGALEQYF. As DNA, the CDR3 is TGTGCCAGCAGCCTAAGTGCAGGGGCGCTCGAGCAGTACTTC.

The chain recombines TRBV30 with TRBJ1-1, with D possibly TRBD1 on 6 matching bases. V gave up 3 bases and J gave up 8 bases, with 10 bases separating them. The CDR3 loop spans 11 amino acids. CDR1 GTSNPN and CDR2 SVGIG come from the germline V gene (reference sequence). The CDR3 sequence: CAWSPDSEAFF. The CDR3 DNA is TGTGCCTGGAGCCCGGACAGCGAAGCTTTCTTT.

The rearrangement joins TRBV19 to TRBJ1-1, with TRBD1 identical over 8 bases. Germline CDR1 LNHDA, CDR2 SQIVND (reference sequence). This CDR3 has 15 amino acids. V gave up 9 bases and J gave up 1 base; unmatched junction bases: 10. The CDR3 DNA sequence: TGTGCCAGCAAAGGACAGGGAATAAAGAACACTGAAGCTTTCTTT. Its translation is CASKGQGIKNTEAFF.

The chain recombines TRBV12-3 or TRBV12-4 with TRBJ2-5; perhaps TRBD1 as D (6 bases). The V end lost 5 bases, the J end lost 5 bases, and 9 bases lay between the germline ends. The CDR3 runs 12 residues. CDR3 amino acids: CASSPGVETQYF. CDR3 nucleotide sequence: TGTGCCAGCAGTCCAGGGGTCGAGACCCAGTACTTC.

The chain links TRBV28 to TRBJ1-5, with a possible D match to TRBD1 (5 bases). Trimming stripped 5 bases from V and 1 base from J, with 9 bases between. Germline assignment: CDR1 MDHEN and CDR2 SYDVKM. The length of the CDR3 is 14 residues. The CDR3 loop reads CASSMGGSNQPQHF. CDR3 DNA: TGTGCCAGCAGTATGGGGGGGAGCAATCAGCCCCAGCATTTT.

The rearrangement uses TRBV6-5 and TRBJ1-1; 11 bases are a match to TRBD1. Germline trimming cut 5 bases from V and 7 bases from J; bases unmatched to any gene: 6. The V gene's germline CDR1 is MNHEY and CDR2 SVGAGI. The CDR3 is 14 amino acids. CDR3 residues: CASSRRDRGFEAFF. CDR3 nucleotides: TGTGCCAGCAGTCGCCGGGACAGGGGGTTTGAAGCTTTCTTT.

The chain joins TRBV3-1 (or the pseudogene TRBV3-2) to TRBJ1-4, with 11 bases that match TRBD1. The CDR3 covers 16 residues. CDR1 and CDR2 from the germline V gene are LGHDT and YNNKEL (reference sequence). Trimming removed 5 bases from V and 7 bases from J; junction bases left unmatched: 9. CDR3 in amino acids: CASSDPQGQGGEKLFF. CDR3 nucleotide sequence: TGTGCCAGCAGCGATCCTCAGGGACAGGGGGGTGAAAAACTGTTTTTT.

DNA for the CDR3: TGCGCCAGCAGCCAAGCAGGGACTAGCGGACACTACAATGAGCAGTTCTTC. Its translation is CASSQAGTSGHYNEQFF. V is TRBV4-1 and J is TRBJ2-1, with 11 positions matching TRBD2. Losses at the gene ends were 1 base for V and 3 bases for J; bases not matched to a gene: 5. The CDR3 contains 17 residues. CDR1 is MGHRA, CDR2 YSYEKL, per germline.

V is TRBV6-1 and J is TRBJ1-5, with D tentatively TRBD1 (6 bases). V shed 0 bases and J shed 4 bases, with 16 bases lying between them. The CDR3 loop spans 17 amino acids. The germline V gene has CDR1 MNHNS and CDR2 SASEGT. CDR3 residues: CASSEALTGFWNQPQHF. CDR3 coding DNA: TGTGCCAGCAGTGAAGCACTCACAGGGTTTTGGAATCAGCCCCAGCATTTT.

This rearrangement joins TRBV5-1 to TRBJ1-3; D unclear. Germline-derived CDR1 and CDR2 are SGHRS and YFSETQ. The CDR3 spans 16 residues. Trimming stripped 0 bases from V and 0 bases from J, with 10 bases between. The CDR3 sequence: CASSLEGLSSGNTIYF. The CDR3 nucleotides read TGCGCCAGCAGCTTGGAAGGCTTAAGCTCTGGAAACACCATATATTTT.